The clone carrying this T cell receptor (beta chain) has just a few counts. The CDR3 contains 15 residues. Trimming took off 5 bases at V and 9 bases at J, with 17 bases between the two ends. Germline assignment: CDR1 MNHGY and CDR2 SVAAGI. The sample belongs to a study of blood T cells in healthy people across ages. Using a J-beta primer mix together with a sample-barcoded 5' primer, a second PCR was run for roughly 6 to 12 cycles. In TCRdb, the 5' RACE reads were re-called with MiXCR into one record per CDR3 protein. This sample has over 1.5 million distinct CDR3 sequences; 49% occur once, and the top ten carry about 2.1%.

The rearrangement uses TRBV6-9 and TRBJ1-6; perhaps TRBD1 as D (5 bases). The clonotype was recovered from a woman aged 40 to 50 in good health. Sequenced sample: blood. Here the CDR3 reads CASSHKGFEPSPLHF. For the CDR3, the DNA is TGTGCCAGCAGTCATAAGGGGTTCGAACCTTCACCCCTCCACTTT.